Below, one TCR beta chain is given with its context. The data stem from a study of cytomegalovirus exposure and HLA in healthy donors. Losses at the gene ends were 5 bases for V and 2 bases for J; bases not matched to a gene: 15. Germline CDR1 is SEHNR and CDR2 is FQNEAQ (reference sequence). The CDR3 spans 17 residues. The PCR employed 60 Vbeta primers together with 13 Jbeta primers. Profiled with immunoSEQ multiplex PCR; TCRdb holds only in-frame clones, not every one. The table lists 95,000 to 150,000 clones, 78% of them singletons. The TCR originated in a man aged 35 to 55 in good health and CMV-seronegative. The chain recombines TRBV7-9 with TRBJ2-7, with 7 bases matching TRBD1. The sequenced material came from PBMCs. Here the CDR3 reads CASSAAWDSSGTYEQYF. In DNA form, the CDR3 reads TGTGCCAGCAGCGCCGCCTGGGACAGCAGCGGTACCTACGAGCAGTACTTC.